A selection of T cell receptor beta chains follows, all from one sample in a study of CD8 T cells in ankylosing spondylitis. Each CDR3 protein gets one entry after TCRdb re-called the 5' RACE reads with MiXCR. Of just over 350,000 distinct CDR3 sequences listed, approximately 22% are singletons. The sequencing sample was made of blood, either unsorted or a sorted T cell fraction (not recorded which). The receptor source for this set is a male donor with ankylosing spondylitis or in good health (not recorded which). CDR3s include the opening cysteine and the closing phenylalanine or tryptophan. D genes are given only for firm matches. Clone size is stated in some rows and not others, as once, few, many or a class when expanded.

cdr3_length j_call v_call d_call clone_size cdr3_aa cdr3_nt
17 TRBJ2-2 TRBV4-1 TRBD1 few CASSQVWAGGGTGELFF TGCGCCAGCAGCCAAGTTTGGGCAGGGGGCGGCACCGGGGAGCTGTTTTTT
13 TRBJ1-2 TRBV5-5 - - CASSLISNYGYTF TGTGCCAGCAGCCTAATCTCTAACTATGGCTACACCTTC
13 TRBJ2-1 TRBV6-1 - - CASSPGEYNEQFF TGTGCCAGCAGTCCGGGGGAGTACAATGAGCAGTTCTTC
17 TRBJ1-5 TRBV19 - - CASSIDSFQKLNQPQHF TGTGCCAGTAGTATAGATAGTTTTCAGAAGCTCAATCAGCCCCAGCATTTT
15 TRBJ2-2 TRBV20-1 TRBD1 - CSARDRDRGTGELFF TGCAGTGCTAGAGATCGAGACAGGGGGACCGGGGAGCTGTTTTTT
14 TRBJ2-5 TRBV29-1 - - CSVEDSQGQETQYF TGCAGCGTTGAAGATTCGCAGGGCCAAGAGACCCAGTACTTC
16 TRBJ2-3 TRBV6-4 TRBD2 many CASSDSSSGGSDTQYF TGTGCCAGCAGTGACTCGTCTAGCGGGGGATCAGATACGCAGTATTTT
12 TRBJ1-1 TRBV7-6 - - CASSHGGPEAFF TGTGCCAGCAGCCACGGTGGGCCTGAAGCTTTCTTT
16 TRBJ2-3 TRBV13 - - CASSFGPQGITDTQYF TGTGCCAGCAGCTTTGGGCCCCAGGGTATCACAGATACGCAGTATTTT
14 TRBJ2-7 TRBV20-1 - - CSIPRSGPDGEQYF TGCAGCATCCCTCGAAGTGGCCCGGATGGGGAGCAGTACTTC
12 TRBJ2-5 TRBV30 - many CAWSRQGGTQYF TGTGCCTGGAGTAGGCAGGGCGGGACCCAGTACTTC
13 TRBJ2-2 TRBV2 - - CASRAGNTGELFF TGTGCCAGCAGGGCAGGGAACACCGGGGAGCTGTTTTTT
16 TRBJ2-1 TRBV6-5 TRBD2 - CASSYGLGETYNEQFF TGTGCCAGCAGTTATGGACTAGGGGAAACCTACAATGAGCAGTTCTTC